This T cell receptor (beta chain) originates from a study of shared clonotypes between healthy human individuals (dated by TCRdb to the early 2020s). With regard to the full study: The cohort comprised a couple of women and a few men aged 18 to 49 years. Leukapheresis yielded between about 0.94 and 8.9 billion PBMCs per donor. Blood TCR repertoires of about five healthy adults were deeply sequenced to estimate repertoire size and the extent of clonotype sharing between individuals. For each donor, CD4 naive and CD4 memory were each run on three plates, CD8 naive on two plates, and CD8 memory on one plate. Different laboratories and diverse techniques were used to prepare libraries and sequence TCR repertoires, to increase sequencing depth and limit assay-specific biases.

The donors were healthy, HIV-negative adults who had no recently reported acute infections or vaccinations. Every donor was a Caucasian adult living in Nashville, Tennessee, USA. CD8 memory samples combined magnetically selected CD45RO+ cells with CCR7-negative CD45RA+ effector memory (TemRA) cells. Blood was obtained by leukapheresis, after which PBMCs were separated by Ficoll-Histopaque density gradient centrifugation and cryopreserved in liquid nitrogen vapor phase. Purity and quantity of every magnetically sorted T cell population were checked by analytical flow cytometry. Genomic DNA was isolated from every sorted fraction and measured by UV absorbance on a Nanodrop 2000c. General study outcomes and caveats: Because the study included only a small number of donors, the genetic and exposure-history diversity represented was limited. Sampling was restricted to blood, and TCR repertoires in tissue are likely to differ from TCR repertoires in blood. Sharing across a handful of donors was observed for about 4.8% of naive CD4, over 3% of naive CD8, about 2.3% of memory CD4, and over 0.3% of memory CD8 clonotypes. Based on pairwise subsampling, the degree of clonotype sharing among donors was expected to be affected by sequencing depth. Larger estimated clonotype richness was generally found for naive subsets than for memory subsets. Even with the large sequencing depth, rarefaction of the sorted-subset datasets indicated that sequencing was incomplete. Compared with non-shared clonotypes, the clonotypes found in all four sorted-subset donors had higher generation probabilities.

This clone was counted once. Its antigen target is currently unknown. No much larger clone is present one base from it, and per-base qualities are unavailable. The sample has other DNA sequences that encode this CDR3 too. The CDR3 runs 12 residues from the cysteine to the phenylalanine. Of the read, only the CDR3 DNA is kept; its 36 bases are in frame from base 1. Reading the germline V gene gives CDR1 SNHLY and CDR2 FYNNEI. Trimming takes 5 bases from V and 7 bases from J, and the germline ends sit 9 bases apart. Using the deep immunoSEQ assay, multiplex PCR amplified TCR CDR3 regions from genomic DNA. Genomic DNA extracted from each cell subset was distributed evenly over all wells of several immunoSEQ 96-well plates, and each plate served as one replicate. For sorted subsets, approximately 190 ng of genomic DNA, equivalent to about 30,000 T cell genomes, went into each replicate PCR. Purified libraries were quantified with a Qubit 3.0 fluorometer, sized on a Bioanalyzer 2100, and re-quantified with the KAPA Library Quantification kit. Each immunoSEQ 96-well plate was sequenced on its own single-read 150-cycle Illumina NextSeq 550 flow cell. The study's processing was this. The immunoSEQ output contained only junctional sequences without quality scores, so filtering could not match that applied to full-length reads. To assign V/J genes and CDR3, sequences were annotated using PyIR, a Python wrapper for IgBLAST v1.9, with IMGT germline references. Any read was removed if the V/J assignment was weak (E-value above 1e-6), the CDR3 was missing, or the read contained stop codons, out-of-frame junctions, or ambiguous translated residues. A V3J clonotype was defined by an identical inferred V gene, J gene, and CDR3 amino acid sequence. Percentage overlap between repertoires was calculated by dividing the number of shared unique clonotypes by the size of the smaller repertoire. RTK rarefaction, the Chao1 estimator, and Recon v2.1 estimates of unobserved clonotypes were used to assess repertoire richness. Generation probabilities were computed with OLGA for all TCRbeta clonotypes obtained by the gDNA method from a few donors. Sourced from immuneACCESS, this table was stored by TCRdb with only in-frame sequences that have V and J called. A share of the clones is absent; for the studies checked, an unresolved V gene accounts for under half, and the remainder has no known explanation. Clone size and the V and J calls come from that table; the DNA yielded D and trimming. The sample contains a few hundred thousand clones, about 96% of them found a single time. 0.32% of the sample comes from the top ten.

The specimen was memory CD8+ T cells sorted from blood. The cell subset or site label here, explained by the study, means: CD45RO+ cells pooled with CCR7-negative TemRA cells. The chain employs TRBV2 and TRBJ2-1; tentative D gene TRBD1, with 6 bases matching. The sequence was obtained from a young man in good health. In nucleotide form, the sequence is TGTGCCAGCAGTCCTACAGGGAATGAGCAGTTCTTC. This sequence encodes CASSPTGNEQFF.